These T cell receptor beta chains were read from a single sample in a study of vaccination effects on CD4 cells after COVID-19. Their antigens remain unidentified. Assay: immunoSEQ multiplex PCR; the TCRdb copy retains only in-frame clones and omits some. The sample holds approximately 44,000 clones; under 75% are singletons and the top ten take roughly 24%. The material was CD4+ T cells from PBMCs cultured with HCoV-OC43 spike peptides, obtained before COVID-19 vaccination. The origin of the receptors is a human donor who received a COVID-19 vaccine. CDR3s include the opening cysteine and the closing phenylalanine or tryptophan. Each record gives: J gene, CDR3 length, D gene, V gene, CDR3 protein. The D gene is left open where the match is weak.

TRBJ2-3 | 18 | TRBD2 | TRBV7-9 | CASSWMGLAGGRGDTQYF
TRBJ1-2 | 14 | . | TRBV5-8 | CASIQWRGGDGYTF
TRBJ2-1 | 13 | TRBD1 | TRBV28 | CASRRDRYNEQFF
TRBJ2-5 | 13 | . | TRBV9 | CASSVSSGETQYF
TRBJ2-5 | 15 | TRBD1 | TRBV19 | CASSMVTGGTETQYF
TRBJ2-1 | 12 | . | TRBV7-2 | CASSNTRWQQFF
TRBJ1-2 | 12 | . | TRBV2 | CASSPGGDGYTF
TRBJ1-2 | 14 | TRBD1 | TRBV6-5 | CASSSPTGLYGYTF
TRBJ2-7 | 14 | TRBD1 | TRBV7-9 | CASSLLRGRNEQYF
TRBJ2-1 | 13 | . | TRBV10-3 | CAISVGDFNEQFF
TRBJ2-5 | 15 | TRBD2 | TRBV3-1/TRBV3-2 | CASRLSGGALETQYF
TRBJ2-1 | 14 | TRBD2 | TRBV5-1 | CASSSLAGDNEQFF
TRBJ2-2 | 17 | . | TRBV5-1 | CASSYQSKGQGTGELFF
TRBJ1-4 | 13 | . | TRBV18 | CASSPGAGEKLFF
TRBJ2-3 | 14 | . | TRBV12-5 | CASGAMGVANTQYF
TRBJ2-7 | 15 | . | TRBV12-5 | CASGSGPPHSYEQYF
TRBJ1-3 | 13 | . | TRBV15 | CATSPEGFGAIYF
TRBJ1-3 | 14 | . | TRBV3-1/TRBV3-2 | CASSPHGSGNTIYF
TRBJ1-1 | 16 | . | TRBV4-2 | CASSHDLRGPNTEAFF
TRBJ1-1 | 15 | . | TRBV5-1 | CASSLDPAMNTEAFF
TRBJ1-2 | 13 | . | TRBV6-2/TRBV6-3 | CASSYGVSYGYTF
TRBJ2-7 | 15 | TRBD2 | TRBV27 | CASSYHRGGGVEQYF
TRBJ1-3 | 17 | . | TRBV4-3 | CASSQDLGISSGNTIYF
TRBJ2-1 | 16 | . | TRBV14 | CASSQGDGRSYNEQFF
TRBJ1-4 | 11 | . | TRBV20-1 | CSARMNEKLFF
TRBJ1-5 | 15 | TRBD1 | TRBV5-1 | CASSLGGQHNQPQHF
TRBJ1-2 | 12 | . | TRBV6-2/TRBV6-3 | CASSTPTSGYTF
TRBJ1-6 | 15 | . | TRBV6-5 | CASSYDGGPHSPLHF
TRBJ1-1 | 16 | . | TRBV7-8 | CASSLAGPGVNTEAFF
TRBJ2-7 | 17 | TRBD2 | TRBV7-6 | CASSLAGGSGEVYEQYF
TRBJ2-6 | 15 | . | TRBV3-1/TRBV3-2 | CASRRENSGANVLTF
TRBJ1-2 | 13 | TRBD1 | TRBV9 | CASSGDRNYGYTF
TRBJ2-2 | 15 | TRBD2 | TRBV11-2 | CASSQGTRNTGELFF
TRBJ1-5 | 16 | . | TRBV4-3 | CASSQDLTARNQPQHF
TRBJ1-2 | 14 | . | TRBV6-1 | CASSEYDTNYGYTF
TRBJ2-3 | 17 | . | TRBV3-1/TRBV3-2 | CASSQDGWGGPTDTQYF
TRBJ2-7 | 17 | . | TRBV3-1/TRBV3-2 | CASSQEVPGLPVYEQYF
TRBJ2-2 | 17 | . | TRBV24-1 | CATSDPEGGGNTGELFF